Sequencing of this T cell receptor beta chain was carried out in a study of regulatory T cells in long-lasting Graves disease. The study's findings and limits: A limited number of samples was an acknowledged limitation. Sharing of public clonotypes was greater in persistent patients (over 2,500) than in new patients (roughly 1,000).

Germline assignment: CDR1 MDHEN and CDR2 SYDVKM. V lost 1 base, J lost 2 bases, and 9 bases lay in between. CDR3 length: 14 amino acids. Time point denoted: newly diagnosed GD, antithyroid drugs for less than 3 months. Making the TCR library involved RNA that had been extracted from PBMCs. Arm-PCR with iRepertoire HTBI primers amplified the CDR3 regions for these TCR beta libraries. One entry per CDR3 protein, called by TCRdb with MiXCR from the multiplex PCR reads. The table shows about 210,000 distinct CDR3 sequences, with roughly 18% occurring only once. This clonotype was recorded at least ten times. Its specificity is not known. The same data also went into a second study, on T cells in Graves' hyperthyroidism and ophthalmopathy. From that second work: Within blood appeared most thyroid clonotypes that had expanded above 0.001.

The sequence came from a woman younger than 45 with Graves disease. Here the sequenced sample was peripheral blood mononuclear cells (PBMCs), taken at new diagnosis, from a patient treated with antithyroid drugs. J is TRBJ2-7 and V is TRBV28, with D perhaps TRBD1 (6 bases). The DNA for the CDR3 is TGTGCCAGCAGTTTATTTCAGGGGACCTACGAGCAGTACTTC. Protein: CASSLFQGTYEQYF.